Presented here are 31 T cell receptor beta chains from one specimen sequenced in a study of T-cell memory formation after mild COVID-19. TCRdb re-analysed the 5' RACE reads in MiXCR, keeping a single row per CDR3 protein. The sample shows approximately 500,000 distinct CDR3 sequences, roughly 25% of them seen only once. Material for sequencing was PBMCs or a T cell subset sorted from them (not recorded which). These receptors were taken from an adult woman who had mild COVID-19 (a few samples of this study predate the infection). Cell type and time point are not known.

This chain connects TRBV4-3 to TRBJ2-5; no firm D call. V lost 0 bases to trimming and J lost 1 base, with 3 bases between them. The CDR3 is 13 residues long. Germline CDR1 reads LGHNA; CDR2 reads YSLEER. The CDR3 here is CASSQDTQETQYF. In DNA form, the CDR3 reads TGCGCCAGCAGCCAAGACACCCAAGAGACCCAGTACTTC.

The sample holds a few counts of this clonotype. This sequence joins TRBV5-1 and TRBJ2-7; the D call may be TRBD1 or TRBD2 (5 bases each). The germline gives CDR1 SGHRS, CDR2 YFSETQ. Trimming left V 4 bases short and J 5 bases short, with 10 bases between. The CDR3 runs to 12 residues. The chain's CDR3 is CASSRGENEQYF. The CDR3 bases are TGCGCCAGCAGCCGGGGCGAGAACGAGCAGTACTTC.

In this sample, this clonotype turned up a few times. V usage is TRBV5-1 and J usage is TRBJ2-3; the match to TRBD2 covers 10 bases. CDR3 length: 15 residues. Germline values: CDR1 SGHRS, CDR2 YFSETQ. V was pared by 4 bases and J by 8 bases, with 10 bases of the junction left unmatched. The CDR3 sequence is CASSQTSGFGSTQYF. Written as DNA, the CDR3 is TGCGCCAGCAGCCAGACTAGCGGGTTTGGGTCTACGCAGTATTTT.

V gene TRBV2 combines with J gene TRBJ2-7; 9 nucleotides align to TRBD1. In germline, CDR1 is SNHLY, CDR2 FYNNEI. The CDR3 totals 14 residues. The V gene end was trimmed by 3 bases and the J gene end by 6 bases; junction bases not matched to a gene: 6. The CDR3 DNA is TGTGCCAGCAGTGATCGGACAGGGGCCGGCGAGCAGTACTTC. Residues: CASSDRTGAGEQYF.

The V call is TRBV18, the J call TRBJ2-5; D is unresolved. Germline assignment: CDR1 KGHSH and CDR2 LQKENI. Trimming left V 3 bases short and J 1 base short, with 9 bases between. The CDR3 loop spans 14 amino acids. For the CDR3, the DNA is TGTGCCAGCTCACCGGGTGGGATCCAAGAGACCCAGTACTTC. As protein: CASSPGGIQETQYF.

This clonotype was found a few times. This chain connects TRBV5-1 to TRBJ1-3; perhaps TRBD1 as D (5 bases). The length of the CDR3 is 15 residues. V was cut by 0 bases and J by 4 bases, with 11 bases left in between. Germline-derived CDR1 and CDR2 are SGHRS and YFSETQ. The CDR3 is CASSLDGTIGNTIYF. For the CDR3, the DNA is TGCGCCAGCAGCTTGGATGGGACCATCGGAAACACCATATATTTT.

A few counts support this clonotype. The chain combines TRBV20-1 with TRBJ2-1, with D possibly TRBD1 on 5 matching bases. Between the trimmed V and J ends, which lost 1 base and 7 bases, there was a span of 11 bases. The CDR3 covers 13 residues. Germline V lookup: CDR1 DFQATT, CDR2 SNEGSKA (reference sequence). The CDR3 loop is CSARGGRVNEQFF. In DNA, the CDR3 is TGCAGTGCTAGAGGCGGCAGGGTGAATGAGCAGTTCTTC.

This clonotype was seen only a few times. V usage is TRBV7-9 and J usage is TRBJ2-1, with TRBD2 matching over 8 bases. Germline V CDR1 and CDR2: SEHNR, FQNEAQ (reference sequence). This CDR3 has 14 amino acids. Trimming took 5 bases from V and 9 from J; bases not matched to a gene: 9. CDR3 sequence reads: CASSRSGVHGEQFF. DNA of the CDR3: TGTGCCAGCAGCCGTAGCGGGGTACATGGTGAGCAGTTCTTC.

This chain joins TRBV12-3 or TRBV12-4 and TRBJ1-2; D might be TRBD1 (5 bases). Between the trimmed V and J ends, which lost 2 bases and 14 bases, there was a span of 15 bases. CDR3 length: 12 amino acids. The DNA for the CDR3 is TGTGCCAGCAGTTTATCGAACAGCTGGGGGACCTTC. Its protein is CASSLSNSWGTF.

Ten or more counts support this clonotype. The chain has TRBV7-9 and TRBJ2-3; 10 nucleotides align to TRBD1. This CDR3 comprises 15 residues. Germline V gene lookup returns CDR1 SEHNR and CDR2 FQNEAQ (reference sequence). After removal of 5 bases from V and 1 base from J, the junction contained 3 bases not matched to a gene. DNA of the CDR3: TGTGCCAGCAGCCCCGGGACAGGGGGCACAGATACGCAGTATTTT. This encodes CASSPGTGGTDTQYF.

This clonotype appeared a few times. J is TRBJ1-2 and V is TRBV27; unclear D gene. From germline, CDR1 is MNHEY and CDR2 SMNVEV (reference sequence). Trimming left V 5 bases short and J 8 bases short, with 15 bases between. The CDR3 is made up of 13 amino acids. The CDR3, as DNA: TGTGCCAGCAGTCCAGCGGGGTTAGGAGGCTACACCTTC. Protein sequence: CASSPAGLGGYTF.

V gene TRBV30 combines with J gene TRBJ1-4; D is unclear. This CDR3 contains 15 residues. Germline-derived CDR1 and CDR2 are GTSNPN and SVGIG (reference sequence). Trimming shortened V by 0 bases and J by 3 bases, and 11 bases separated the two germline ends. This CDR3 reads CAWSVQRGANEKLFF. CDR3 nucleotides: TGTGCCTGGAGTGTACAGCGGGGTGCTAATGAAAAACTGTTTTTT. The whole variable domain, remainder taken from reference TRBV30 and TRBJ1-4, is SQTIHQWPATLVQPVGSPLSLECTVEGTSNPNLYWYRQAAGRGLQLLFYSVGIGQISSEVPQNLSASRPQDRQFILSSKKLLLSDSGFYLCAWSVQRGANEKLFFGSGTQLSVL.

This clonotype occurred a few times. The V call is TRBV12-3 or TRBV12-4, the J call TRBJ1-5, with D perhaps TRBD1 (5 bases). V dropped 3 bases and J dropped 0 bases, with 9 bases sitting between them. This CDR3 comprises 15 residues. The DNA for the CDR3 is TGTGCCAGCAGTTTGTATGGGGCTAGCAATCAGCCCCAGCATTTT. It translates to CASSLYGASNQPQHF.

This clonotype was observed a few times. The chain joins TRBV15 to TRBJ2-3; D is perhaps TRBD2 (5 bases). Per germline, CDR1 LNHNV and CDR2 YYDKDF (reference sequence). Trimming removed 0 bases from V and 4 bases from J, with 11 bases in between. This CDR3 has 15 amino acids. In DNA, the CDR3 is TGTGCCACCAGCAGAGATACGGGAAATGCAGATACGCAGTATTTT. This encodes CATSRDTGNADTQYF.

The genes are TRBV13 and TRBJ2-7; D uncertain. Germline values: CDR1 PRHDT, CDR2 FYEKMQ (reference sequence). CDR3 length: 13 residues. Trimming removed 0 bases at V and 4 bases at J, with 7 bases between. Written as DNA, the CDR3 is TGTGCCAGCAGCTTAGGGCGGAGATACGAGCAGTACTTC. This codes for CASSLGRRYEQYF.

The chain links TRBV12-3 or TRBV12-4 to TRBJ2-3, with TRBD2 matching 14 bases. J was trimmed by 4 bases and V by 5 bases; bases with no gene match: 5. The CDR3 contains 16 residues. CDR3 in amino acids: CASSLGLAGVSDTQYF. The CDR3 region has the DNA TGTGCCAGCAGTCTGGGACTAGCGGGAGTATCAGATACGCAGTATTTT.

The V and J genes are TRBV7-9 and TRBJ2-7; 11 positions match TRBD2. The V gene's germline CDR1 is SEHNR and CDR2 FQNEAQ (reference sequence). This CDR3 comprises 18 residues. V was pared by 3 bases and J by 0 bases, with 10 bases of the junction left unmatched. CDR3: CASSFLSGGDPYSYEQYF. In nucleotides, the CDR3 is TGTGCCAGCAGCTTTCTTAGCGGGGGGGACCCTTACTCCTACGAGCAGTACTTC.

The chain joins TRBV2 to TRBJ2-1; D not resolved. The germline CDR1 and CDR2 sequences are SNHLY and FYNNEI. The V end was cut by 0 bases, the J end by 4 bases, with 4 bases between. The CDR3 is 13 residues long. The CDR3: CASSEAAYNEQFF. The CDR3 coding sequence is TGTGCCAGCAGTGAAGCGGCGTACAATGAGCAGTTCTTC.

The V call is TRBV7-6, the J call TRBJ2-3; D is uncertain. V was clipped by 5 bases and J by 4 bases, with 16 bases between them. The CDR3 totals 15 residues. CDR1 and CDR2 (germline): SGHVS, FNYEAQ. The CDR3 nucleotides are TGTGCCAGCAGCCCCCGGTCGGGTTTTGCAGATACGCAGTATTTT. Its translation is CASSPRSGFADTQYF.

The chain employs TRBV5-1 and TRBJ1-2; D perhaps matches TRBD1 (6 bases). CDR3 size: 13 residues. V lost 0 bases, J lost 7 bases, and 10 bases lay in between. Germline V CDR1 and CDR2: SGHRS, YFSETQ. The CDR3 reads CASSLDQGFGYTF. The DNA for the CDR3 is TGCGCCAGCAGCTTGGACCAGGGGTTTGGCTACACCTTC. Based on the CDR3 plus reference TRBV5-1 and TRBJ1-2, the full variable domain is KAGVTQTPRYLIKTRGQQVTLSCSPISGHRSVSWYQQTPGQGLQFLFEYFSETQRNKGNFPGRFSGRQFSNSRSEMNVSTLELGDSALYLCASSLDQGFGYTFGSGTRLTVV.

V usage is TRBV10-3 and J usage is TRBJ2-5; D unresolved. Germline CDR1 is ENHRY and CDR2 is SYGVKD. Trimming left V 6 bases short and J 6 bases short, with 20 bases between. The CDR3 covers 15 residues. CDR3 sequence reads: CAISPLSKGRKTQYF. CDR3 DNA sequence: TGTGCCATCAGCCCCCTGTCTAAGGGCCGGAAGACCCAGTACTTC.

V and J are TRBV3-2 and TRBJ2-7; TRBD1 is the table's D call, not checked against the DNA. TRBV3-2 is deemed a pseudogene. The CDR3 consists of 13 residues. This CDR3 reads CASSPGQGVEQYF. CDR3 DNA: TGTGCCAGCAGCCCGGGACAGGGAGTCGAGCAGTACTTC.

This chain connects TRBV29-1 to TRBJ2-5, with D possibly being TRBD1 (6 bases). The CDR3 is made up of 12 amino acids. Germline-derived CDR1 and CDR2 are SQVTM and ANQGSEA. V was shortened by 7 bases and J by 2 bases, with 11 bases between the two germline ends. The CDR3 region has the DNA TGCAGCGCCCCAGGACAGCAAGAGACCCAGTACTTC. Translated, it gives CSAPGQQETQYF.

CDR3 sequence reads: CASSEGGRGGGLESQYF. CDR3 coding DNA: TGTGCCAGCAGTGAAGGTGGTCGGGGGGGCGGTCTGGAGTCCCAGTACTTC. The J gene is TRBJ2-5, the V gene TRBV6-1; TRBD2 aligns across 8 bases. V dropped 1 base and J dropped 9; count of bases not matched to a gene: 16. Germline CDR1 reads MNHNS; CDR2 reads SASEGT. This CDR3 is built from 17 residues.

This clonotype was seen a few times. The J gene is TRBJ2-1, the V gene TRBV5-1, with no clear D. The length of the CDR3 is 15 residues. V was pared by 1 base and J by 7 bases, with 15 bases between. CDR1 is SGHRS and CDR2 is YFSETQ in the germline V gene. The CDR3: CASSLSLDRKNEQFF. In DNA form, the CDR3 reads TGCGCCAGCAGCTTGAGTCTAGACCGTAAAAATGAGCAGTTCTTC.

The chain employs TRBV11-3 and TRBJ2-1; a weak D match, TRBD2 (6 bases). Trimming took 0 bases from V and 8 from J, leaving 14 bases between them. The CDR3 consists of 15 residues. Germline-derived CDR1 and CDR2 are SGHNT and YENEEA. The CDR3 reads CASSLDRGISHEQFF. CDR3 nucleotide sequence: TGTGCCAGCAGCTTAGATCGGGGGATTAGCCATGAGCAGTTCTTC. The variable domain in full, with the rest retrieved from reference TRBV11-3 and TRBJ2-1, is EAGVVQSPRYKIIEKKQPVAFWCNPISGHNTLYWYLQNLGQGPELLIRYENEEAVDDSQLPKDRFSAERLKGVDSTLKIQPAELGDSAVYLCASSLDRGISHEQFFGPGTRLTVL.

The chain carries TRBV5-1 and TRBJ1-2; 7 bases map to TRBD1. The CDR3 is made up of 13 amino acids. The junction had 8 bases not matched to a gene; V was cut back by 6 bases and J by 6 bases. Per germline, CDR1 SGHRS and CDR2 YFSETQ. CDR3 residues: CASTEGQSHGYTF. The CDR3 nucleotides are TGCGCCAGCACCGAGGGACAGTCGCATGGCTACACCTTC.

There are a few counts of this clonotype. The chain links TRBV29-1 to TRBJ2-7; tentative D call: TRBD2 (7 bases). V gave up 1 base and J gave up 3 bases, with 16 bases separating them. The CDR3 runs 15 residues. Germline V gene sequence: CDR1 SQVTM, CDR2 ANQGSEA. CDR3 nucleotides: TGCAGCGTTGAAGCTTCGGGGGGCAGGATCTACGAGCAGTACTTC. Its translation is CSVEASGGRIYEQYF.

This clonotype appeared many times. Written as DNA, the CDR3 is TGTGCCAGCAGCAAACTAACAGATACGCAGTATTTT. This gives the protein CASSKLTDTQYF. The gene calls are TRBV7-9 and TRBJ2-3; D gene uncertain. V lost 5 bases and J lost 3, with 6 bases in between. From germline, CDR1 is SEHNR and CDR2 FQNEAQ (reference sequence). CDR3 length: 12 residues.

J is TRBJ2-5 and V is TRBV12-3 or TRBV12-4; D is uncertain. V gave up 2 bases and J gave up 3 bases, with 7 bases separating them. The CDR3 consists of 13 residues. The CDR3 region is CASSLFRKETQYF. Written as DNA, the CDR3 is TGTGCCAGCAGTTTATTCAGAAAAGAGACCCAGTACTTC.

This sequence joins TRBV12-3 or TRBV12-4 and TRBJ1-1; no definite D call. V dropped 3 bases and J dropped 5 bases, with 7 bases sitting between them. This CDR3 is built from 12 residues. The CDR3 DNA is TGTGCCAGCAGTTTTCTCGGTACTGAAGCTTTCTTT. Its protein is CASSFLGTEAFF.